A single T cell receptor beta chain is shown here with its context. Its antigen is not known. This record belongs to a study of cytomegalovirus exposure and HLA in healthy donors. Regarding the study as a whole: An apparent linkage of common viral pathogens to several of the most significant clusters emerged in a later analysis.

60 Vbeta and 13 Jbeta primers were used in PCR. Profiled with immunoSEQ multiplex PCR; TCRdb holds only in-frame clones, not every one. Of over 95,000 clones detected, 70% to 80% appear once; the ten largest clones hold roughly 2.6%. Germline V lookup: CDR1 SGDLS, CDR2 YYNGEE. The CDR3 is 13 residues long. The V and J ends lost 3 bases and 9 bases respectively, with 14 bases between them. This rearrangement joins TRBV9 to TRBJ2-3; TRBD2 might be the D (5 bases). This clonotype originated in a female donor in good health and CMV-seronegative. The sequencing sample was made of PBMCs. The chain's CDR3 is CASSERASGTQYF. The CDR3, as DNA: TGTGCCAGCAGCGAGAGGGCATCGGGGACGCAGTATTTT.